This T cell receptor beta chain was sequenced during a study of response to subunit inactivated influenza vaccine. Study conclusions and caveats: It was the authors' suggestion that each seasonal influenza vaccination recruits few new T cells.

TCRdb fed the RT-PCR reads into MiXCR, producing one record per CDR3 protein. The sample contains about 650,000 distinct CDR3 sequences, more than 15% of which appear only once. CDR3 length: 15 residues. The germline gives CDR1 SGHRS, CDR2 YFSETQ. V shed 4 bases, J shed 0 bases, and the junction held 5 bases outside the gene matches. In its sample, this clonotype was seen a few times. What it binds is not known. The specimen comprised PBMCs from blood, sampled 11 to 12 days after vaccination. The receptor comes from a man between 45 and 60 years old who received an inactivated influenza vaccine. This chain links TRBV5-1 with TRBJ2-7; 9 nucleotides agree with TRBD1. CDR3 in amino acids: CASSAGQGISYEQYF. CDR3 DNA sequence: TGCGCCAGCAGCGCCGGACAGGGGATCTCCTACGAGCAGTACTTC.